What follows is one T cell receptor beta chain and its context. This CDR3 spans 13 amino acids. Germline V gene lookup returns CDR1 ENHRY and CDR2 SYGVKD. Trimming pared 3 bases from V and 5 bases from J, leaving 10 bases between. The record originates from a study of radiation and T cells in renal cell carcinoma. Described time point: baseline pretreatment blood. Treatment given: 15 Gy SBRT to primary tumor, nephrectomy 4 weeks later. Sequencing used immunoSEQ multiplex PCR; TCRdb keeps in-frame clones, though not all of them. The sample has 130,000 or so clones, roughly 83% seen once. This sample comprised blood, obtained from a patient whose treatment included radiotherapy and nephrectomy. This chain links TRBV10-3 with TRBJ2-5; D uncertain. The TCR was taken from a woman in her fifties or sixties with renal cell carcinoma. The CDR3 nucleotides read TGTGCCATCAGTGACCTGGTAACGGAGACCCAGTACTTC. This sequence encodes CAISDLVTETQYF.